Included here is one T cell receptor (beta chain) sequence, with context. Bulk CD8+ and CD4+ cells came from magnetic negative isolation; CD8+ TEMRA by FACS. This specimen comes from a study of CD8 T cells in Susac syndrome. V was clipped by 2 bases and J by 5 bases; unmatched bases: 11. The CDR3 runs 17 residues. Germline loops: CDR1 MNHEY, CDR2 SVGAGI. Random hexamers primed reverse transcription of about 0.45 to 1 ug RNA. TCRdb itself ran the immunoSEQ multiplex PCR reads through MiXCR, one entry per CDR3 protein. The table has some 170,000 distinct CDR3 sequences, less than 95% seen once. The specimen sequenced was CD4+ T cells from PBMCs. The TCR comes from a human donor in good health. This chain uses TRBV6-5 with TRBJ1-4, with TRBD1 matching 7 bases. The CDR3 DNA reads as TGTGCCAGCAGTTACACAGGGGTCTTAAGGGGAAATGAAAAACTGTTTTTT. Amino acid sequence: CASSYTGVLRGNEKLFF.